The 30 T cell receptor beta chains below all came from one sample that was sequenced in a study of blood T cell repertoires in COVID-19. TCRdb's copy holds only in-frame clones and misses some; the assay was immunoSEQ multiplex PCR. Of about 140,000 clones detected, roughly 81% appear once; the ten largest clones hold roughly 8.6%. The sequenced material came from peripheral blood. These receptors all come from a woman in her forties or fifties with active or convalescent COVID-19.

The rearrangement uses TRBV6-5 and TRBJ2-3; 7 nucleotides match TRBD1. The V segment lost 5 bases and the J segment 6 bases; nucleotides outside the gene matches: 11. Germline CDR1 and CDR2: MNHEY and SVGAGI. This CDR3 has 15 residues. In nucleotides, the CDR3 is TGTGCCAGCAGTCTACTCGGGACAGACGGGGATACGCAGTATTTT. This sequence encodes CASSLLGTDGDTQYF.

The chain links TRBV5-6 to TRBJ1-1, with D perhaps matching TRBD1 (6 bases). V was cut by 1 base and J by 4 bases, with 11 bases left in between. The CDR3 is made up of 14 amino acids. CDR1 is SGHDT, CDR2 YYEEEE, per germline. The CDR3 reads CASSLFQGSTEAFF. The CDR3 DNA follows: TGTGCCAGCAGCTTGTTTCAGGGGAGCACTGAAGCTTTCTTT.

This clone was detected only a few times. The V gene is TRBV4-3, the J gene TRBJ2-3, with D possibly matching TRBD2 (6 bases). This CDR3 is built from 17 residues. The germline V gene encodes CDR1 LGHNA and CDR2 YSLEER. V lost 0 bases and J 1 base, leaving 14 bases between the germline ends. CDR3 DNA sequence: TGCGCCAGCAGCCAAGACTTGGAGGGGTCGGGCACAGATACGCAGTATTTT. Translating gives CASSQDLEGSGTDTQYF.

The chain combines TRBV10-3 with TRBJ1-2, with D perhaps TRBD1 (5 bases). V was trimmed by 8 bases and J by 5 bases, leaving 18 bases between them. From germline, CDR1 is ENHRY and CDR2 SYGVKD. The CDR3 is 14 amino acids. Here the CDR3 reads CAIRRAGGEYGYTF. The CDR3 nucleotides read TGTGCCATCCGTCGCGCGGGGGGGGAATATGGCTACACCTTC.

V is TRBV5-6 and J is TRBJ2-7; no clear D gene. Looked up from germline, CDR1 is SGHDT and CDR2 is YYEEEE. The CDR3 has 13 amino acids. V was trimmed by 5 bases and J by 2 bases, leaving 11 bases between them. CDR3 region: CASSFSRTYEQYF. The CDR3 DNA reads TGTGCCAGCAGTTTTTCCAGGACCTACGAGCAGTACTTC. Using reference TRBV5-6 and TRBJ2-7 for the parts outside the CDR3, the full variable domain is DAGVTQSPTHLIKTRGQQVTLRCSPKSGHDTVSWYQQALGQGPQFIFQYYEEEERQRGNFPDRFSGHQFPNYSSELNVNALLLGDSALYLCASSFSRTYEQYFGPGTRLTVT.

The chain recombines TRBV28 with TRBJ1-1, with 7 bases aligning to TRBD1. CDR3 size: 17 residues. Germline CDR1 MDHEN, CDR2 SYDVKM. J lost 0 bases, V lost 8 bases, and 15 bases had no gene match. CDR3 sequence reads: CASQKTGMGWVNTEAFF. The CDR3 bases are TGTGCCAGCCAGAAGACAGGGATGGGTTGGGTGAACACTGAAGCTTTCTTT. Looking up the rest from reference TRBV28 and TRBJ1-1 gives the full variable domain: DVKVTQSSRYLVKRTGEKVFLECVQDMDHENMFWYRQDPGLGLRLIYFSYDVKMKEKGDIPEGYSVSREKKERFSLILESASTNQTSMYLCASQKTGMGWVNTEAFFGQGTRLTVV.

This chain links TRBV6-5 with TRBJ1-2; TRBD1 agrees at 7 bases. The V and J ends lost 6 bases and 4 bases, in that order; junction bases with no gene match: 8. The germline V gene encodes CDR1 MNHEY and CDR2 SVGAGI. CDR3 length: 14 residues. The CDR3 coding sequence is TGTGCCAGCAGCCTCCGGGACAGTCCCTATGGCTACACCTTC. As protein: CASSLRDSPYGYTF.

V usage is TRBV4-2 and J usage is TRBJ2-3; 10 bases map to TRBD1. Germline values: CDR1 LGHNA, CDR2 YNFKEQ. Trimming at V came to 4 bases and at J to 6 bases, leaving 10 bases not matched to a gene. The CDR3 consists of 16 residues. This CDR3 is CASSRADRGLGDTQYF. CDR3 nucleotide sequence: TGTGCCAGCAGCCGCGCCGACAGGGGGCTTGGGGATACGCAGTATTTT.

This chain connects TRBV3-1 (or the pseudogene TRBV3-2) to TRBJ1-1, with no clear D. Germline loops: CDR1 LGHDT, CDR2 YNNKEL (reference sequence). The CDR3 is made up of 13 amino acids. Between the trimmed V and J ends, which lost 3 bases and 8 bases, there was a span of 13 bases. This chain's CDR3 is CASSHLREREAFF. The CDR3 DNA follows: TGTGCCAGCAGCCATCTTCGGGAAAGGGAAGCTTTCTTT.

The chain has TRBV20-1 and TRBJ1-4; D gene uncertain. This CDR3 has 11 amino acids. Germline V lookup: CDR1 DFQATT, CDR2 SNEGSKA (reference sequence). V lost 4 bases and J 4 bases, leaving 4 bases between the germline ends. CDR3 DNA: TGCAGTGCTACATTTAATGAAAAACTGTTTTTT. This gives the protein CSATFNEKLFF.

The genes are TRBV7-2 and TRBJ2-7; 9 bases fit TRBD2. The CDR3 totals 15 residues. With V trimmed by 2 bases and J by 5 bases, 7 bases remained unmatched. Germline V lookup: CDR1 SGHTA, CDR2 FQGNSA. The CDR3 DNA reads TGTGCCAGCAGCTTACCCGGGACTAGCACGGACGAGCAGTACTTC. This codes for CASSLPGTSTDEQYF.

V usage is TRBV2 and J usage is TRBJ2-7; 9 bases are a match to TRBD2. Germline-derived CDR1 and CDR2 are SNHLY and FYNNEI. Trimming at V came to 5 bases and at J to 2 bases, leaving 7 bases not matched to a gene. CDR3 length: 15 amino acids. CDR3 in amino acids: CASSQKTSGAYEQYF. The CDR3 region has the DNA TGTGCCAGCAGTCAGAAGACTAGCGGCGCCTACGAGCAGTACTTC.

This clone was observed a handful of times. This sequence joins TRBV7-2 and TRBJ2-7; tentatively, D is TRBD1 (6 bases). Germline CDR1 reads SGHTA; CDR2 reads FQGNSA. CDR3 length: 14 amino acids. V was clipped by 5 bases and J by 5 bases, with 16 bases between them. In DNA form, the CDR3 reads TGTGCCAGCAGCCCCCCCGGCAGGGGCCACGAGCAGTACTTC. The encoded protein is CASSPPGRGHEQYF.

CDR3 sequence: CASSLVGADFYNSPLHF. Here the CDR3 DNA reads TGTGCCAGCAGTTTAGTGGGGGCGGATTTCTATAATTCACCCCTCCACTTT. This rearrangement joins TRBV28 to TRBJ1-6; TRBD1 is a possible D gene (6 bases). In germline, CDR1 is MDHEN, CDR2 SYDVKM. This CDR3 comprises 17 residues. The germline V and J ends were trimmed by 2 bases and 3 bases, with 14 bases remaining between them.

This clone was seen more than once but under ten times. This CDR3 is CASSVVFNTGELFF. CDR3 DNA: TGTGCCAGCAGCGTCGTCTTTAACACCGGGGAGCTGTTTTTT. The J gene is TRBJ2-2, the V gene TRBV7-9, with D uncertain. CDR3 size: 14 residues. Trimming shortened V by 5 bases and J by 2 bases, and 9 bases separated the two germline ends. In germline, CDR1 is SEHNR, CDR2 FQNEAQ (reference sequence).

This rearrangement joins TRBV2 to TRBJ1-1; possible D gene TRBD1, 6 bases. Looked up from germline, CDR1 is SNHLY and CDR2 is FYNNEI. The CDR3 consists of 13 residues. Between the trimmed V and J ends, which lost 5 bases and 11 bases, there was a span of 18 bases. The CDR3 coding sequence is TGTGCCAGCAGTATCACAGGGTTTGGTGAGGCTTTCTTT. Its protein is CASSITGFGEAFF.

The chain recombines TRBV30 with TRBJ2-7; 9 bases agree with TRBD2. The CDR3 loop spans 14 amino acids. J gave up 1 base and V 0 bases, and 1 base lay outside the gene matches. Germline values: CDR1 GTSNPN, CDR2 SVGIG (reference sequence). CDR3 sequence reads: CAWSVTSGSYEQYF. The CDR3, as DNA: TGTGCCTGGAGTGTGACTAGCGGTTCCTACGAGCAGTACTTC. Based on the CDR3 plus reference TRBV30 and TRBJ2-7, the full variable domain is SQTIHQWPATLVQPVGSPLSLECTVEGTSNPNLYWYRQAAGRGLQLLFYSVGIGQISSEVPQNLSASRPQDRQFILSSKKLLLSDSGFYLCAWSVTSGSYEQYFGPGTRLTVT.

This chain uses TRBV5-1 with TRBJ2-5, with D possibly being TRBD2 (6 bases). Germline loops: CDR1 SGHRS, CDR2 YFSETQ. The V end was cut by 3 bases, the J end by 4 bases, with 13 bases between. The CDR3 loop spans 14 amino acids. The CDR3 loop is CASSSSVGGETQYF. The CDR3 nucleotides are TGCGCCAGCAGCTCCTCGGTCGGGGGAGAGACCCAGTACTTC.

This clone was picked up one time. J is TRBJ2-3 and V is TRBV7-2, with a possible D match to TRBD1 (5 bases). The ends were cut back, 11 bases at V and 0 bases at J, with 15 bases in the middle. The CDR3 contains 14 residues. CDR1 and CDR2 (germline): SGHTA, FQGNSA. The CDR3 DNA reads TGTGCCTCAAAAGGGGCGGCTAGCACAGATACGCAGTATTTT. It encodes CASKGAASTDTQYF.

The rearrangement uses TRBV6-2 or TRBV6-3 and TRBJ2-7; 7 bases match TRBD1. CDR3 length equals 15 residues. After removal of 2 bases from V and 0 bases from J, the junction contained 4 bases not matched to a gene. CDR1 and CDR2 (germline): MNHEY, SVGEGT. This chain's CDR3 is CASSYRTGHSYEQYF. The CDR3 DNA reads TGTGCCAGCAGTTACAGGACAGGACACTCCTACGAGCAGTACTTC.

J is TRBJ1-2 and V is TRBV9; D is unresolved. CDR1 is SGDLS and CDR2 is YYNGEE in the germline V gene. The CDR3 sequence is 15 residues long. V lost 5 bases, J lost 4 bases, and 18 bases lay in between. The CDR3 DNA reads TGTGCCAGCAGTACCTGGGAGTCCGCTCTCTATGGCTACACCTTC. Its protein product is CASSTWESALYGYTF.

The chain couples TRBV5-5 to TRBJ1-5; TRBD1 might be the D (5 bases). Between the trimmed V and J ends, which lost 4 bases and 0 bases, there was a span of 11 bases. The germline gives CDR1 SGHKS, CDR2 YYEKEE (reference sequence). This CDR3 has 15 amino acids. The CDR3 reads CASSRQPYSNQPQHF. The CDR3 coding sequence is TGTGCCAGCAGCCGACAGCCTTATAGCAATCAGCCCCAGCATTTT. The full variable domain, in which reference TRBV5-5 and TRBJ1-5 provide the parts outside the CDR3, is DAGVTQSPTHLIKTRGQQVTLRCSPISGHKSVSWYQQVLGQGPQFIFQYYEKEERGRGNFPDRFSARQFPNYSSELNVNALLLGDSALYLCASSRQPYSNQPQHFGDGTRLSIL.

The chain combines TRBV30 with TRBJ1-4; possible D gene TRBD1, 5 bases. The V gene's germline CDR1 is GTSNPN and CDR2 SVGIG (reference sequence). Trimming stripped 1 base from V and 7 bases from J, with 10 bases between. CDR3 size: 13 residues. The CDR3 spells CAWSGTSLEKLFF. Written as DNA, the CDR3 is TGTGCCTGGAGTGGGACAAGCCTTGAAAAACTGTTTTTT.

The chain joins TRBV19 to TRBJ2-3, with 14 bases identical to TRBD2. The V gene's germline CDR1 is LNHDA and CDR2 SQIVND (reference sequence). This CDR3 has 16 amino acids. V was pared by 4 bases and J by 3 bases, with 3 bases of the junction left unmatched. CDR3 sequence reads: CASSKGLAGDTDTQYF. The DNA of the CDR3 is TGTGCCAGTAGTAAGGGACTAGCGGGGGATACAGATACGCAGTATTTT.

The chain recombines TRBV3-1 (or the pseudogene TRBV3-2) with TRBJ1-2; maybe TRBD1 (6 bases). Germline assignment: CDR1 LGHDT and CDR2 YNNKEL (reference sequence). The CDR3 runs to 14 residues. Trimming took 6 bases from V and 4 from J, leaving 15 bases between them. CDR3 residues: CASRKEGVGYGYTF. The DNA for the CDR3 is TGTGCCAGCAGAAAAGAGGGGGTGGGCTATGGCTACACCTTC.

This clone was detected a few times. CDR3 nucleotide sequence: TGTGCCAGCAGTTACACTAGCGGGGTCCAGTTCTTC. This encodes CASSYTSGVQFF. V gene TRBV6-2 or TRBV6-3 combines with J gene TRBJ2-1, with 10 bases lining up with TRBD2. The CDR3 runs to 12 residues. Germline V gene sequence: CDR1 MNHEY, CDR2 SVGEGT. The V gene end was trimmed by 2 bases and the J gene end by 13 bases; junction bases not matched to a gene: 2.

The genes are TRBV6-5 and TRBJ2-2; 8 bases map to TRBD1. Germline V gene sequence: CDR1 MNHEY, CDR2 SVGAGI. Losses at the gene ends were 8 bases for V and 5 bases for J; bases not matched to a gene: 10. This CDR3 has 15 residues. The CDR3 nucleotides read TGTGCCAGCGCTGGACAGGGATTCACTACCGGGGAGCTGTTTTTT. Amino acids: CASAGQGFTTGELFF.

Concerning this clone: Other nucleotide sequences in the sample specify the same CDR3. The chain recombines TRBV7-3 with TRBJ2-7; possibly TRBD2 for D (6 bases). Germline V gene data show CDR1 as SGHTA and CDR2 as FQGTGA. The CDR3 is 14 residues long. V lost 1 base and J 4 bases, leaving 11 bases between the germline ends. CDR3 sequence reads: CASSLKAGPYEQYF. CDR3 nucleotide sequence: TGTGCCAGCAGCTTAAAAGCGGGCCCATACGAGCAGTACTTC.

The V and J genes are TRBV6-6 and TRBJ1-5; D is perhaps TRBD1 (6 bases). The V end was cut by 6 bases, the J end by 0 bases, with 12 bases between. The CDR3 contains 15 residues. In germline, CDR1 is MNHNY, CDR2 SVGAGI (reference sequence). CDR3 coding DNA: TGTGCCAGCAGCAGGACAGAGTATAGCAATCAGCCCCAGCATTTT. Its protein is CASSRTEYSNQPQHF.

The chain employs TRBV2 and TRBJ2-2; D is uncertain. CDR3 length: 14 amino acids. Germline loops: CDR1 SNHLY, CDR2 FYNNEI. The V and J ends lost 6 bases and 7 bases respectively, with 15 bases between them. Here the CDR3 reads CASSAVRSDGELFF. The CDR3 DNA sequence: TGTGCCAGCAGCGCCGTACGGAGCGACGGGGAGCTGTTTTTT.